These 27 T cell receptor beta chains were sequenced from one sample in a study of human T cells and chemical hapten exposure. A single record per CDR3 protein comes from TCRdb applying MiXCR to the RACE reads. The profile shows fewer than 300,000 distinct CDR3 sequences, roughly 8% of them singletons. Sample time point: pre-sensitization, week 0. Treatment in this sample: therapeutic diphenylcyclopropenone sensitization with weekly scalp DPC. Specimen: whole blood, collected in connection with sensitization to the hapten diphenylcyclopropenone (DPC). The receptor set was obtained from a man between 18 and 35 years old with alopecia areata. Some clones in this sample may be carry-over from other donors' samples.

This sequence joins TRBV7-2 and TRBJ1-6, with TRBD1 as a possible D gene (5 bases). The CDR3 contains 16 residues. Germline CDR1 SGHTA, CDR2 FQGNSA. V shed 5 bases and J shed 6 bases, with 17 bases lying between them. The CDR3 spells CASSPMGGKRNSPLHF. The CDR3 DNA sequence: TGTGCCAGCAGCCCCATGGGGGGGAAACGTAATTCACCCCTCCACTTT.

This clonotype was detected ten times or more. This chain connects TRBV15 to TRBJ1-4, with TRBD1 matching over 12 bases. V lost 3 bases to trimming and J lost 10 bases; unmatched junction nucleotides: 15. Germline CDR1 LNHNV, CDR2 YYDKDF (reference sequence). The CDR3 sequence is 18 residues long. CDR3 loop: CATSRENQGGQGAAKLFF. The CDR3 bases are TGTGCCACCAGCAGGGAAAACCAAGGGGGACAGGGGGCAGCAAAACTGTTTTTT.

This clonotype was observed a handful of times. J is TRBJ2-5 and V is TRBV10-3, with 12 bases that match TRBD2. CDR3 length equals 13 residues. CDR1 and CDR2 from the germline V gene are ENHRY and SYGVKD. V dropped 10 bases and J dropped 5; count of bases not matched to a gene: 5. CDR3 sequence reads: CATLAGGQETQYF. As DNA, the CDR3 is TGTGCCACTCTAGCGGGGGGGCAGGAGACCCAGTACTTC.

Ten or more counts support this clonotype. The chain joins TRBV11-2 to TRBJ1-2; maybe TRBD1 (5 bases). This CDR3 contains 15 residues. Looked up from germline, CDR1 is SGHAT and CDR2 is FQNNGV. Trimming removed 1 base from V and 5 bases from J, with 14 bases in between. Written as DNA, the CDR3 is TGTGCCAGCAGCTTAGGCGGGCTGGGGCATTATGGCTACACCTTC. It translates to CASSLGGLGHYGYTF.

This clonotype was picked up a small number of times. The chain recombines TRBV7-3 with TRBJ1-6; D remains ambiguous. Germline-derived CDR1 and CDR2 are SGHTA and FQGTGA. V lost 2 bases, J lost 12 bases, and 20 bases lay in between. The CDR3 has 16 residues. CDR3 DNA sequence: TGTGCCAGCAGCTTAGTAGCGGAGGGCCCGACACGACCCCTCCACTTT. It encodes CASSLVAEGPTRPLHF.

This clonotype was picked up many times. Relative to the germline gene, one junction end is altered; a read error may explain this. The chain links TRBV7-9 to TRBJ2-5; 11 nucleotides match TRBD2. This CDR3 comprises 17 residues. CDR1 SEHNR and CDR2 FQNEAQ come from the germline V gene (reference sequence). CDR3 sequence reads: CASRLAGGPPQTETQYF. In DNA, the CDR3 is TGTGCCAGCAGGTTAGCGGGGGGGCCCCCGCAGACGGAGACCCAGTACTTC.

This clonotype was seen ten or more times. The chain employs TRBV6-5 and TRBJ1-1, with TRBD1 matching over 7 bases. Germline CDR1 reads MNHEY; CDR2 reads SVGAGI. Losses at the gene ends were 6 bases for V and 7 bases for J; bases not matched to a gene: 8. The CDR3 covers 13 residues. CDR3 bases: TGTGCCAGCAGCTGGGGACAGATTCATGAAGCTTTCTTT. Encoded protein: CASSWGQIHEAFF.

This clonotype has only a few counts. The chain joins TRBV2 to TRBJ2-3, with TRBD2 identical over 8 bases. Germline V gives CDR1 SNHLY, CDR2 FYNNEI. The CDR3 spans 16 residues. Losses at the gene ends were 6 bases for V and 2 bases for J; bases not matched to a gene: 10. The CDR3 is CASRTTAGANTDTQYF. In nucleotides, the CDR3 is TGTGCCAGCAGAACCACAGCGGGGGCCAACACAGATACGCAGTATTTT. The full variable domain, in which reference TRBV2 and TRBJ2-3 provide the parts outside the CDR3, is EPEVTQTPSHQVTQMGQEVILRCVPISNHLYFYWYRQILGQKVEFLVSFYNNEISEKSEIFDDQFSVERPDGSNFTLKIRSTKLEDSAMYFCASRTTAGANTDTQYFGPGTRLTVL.

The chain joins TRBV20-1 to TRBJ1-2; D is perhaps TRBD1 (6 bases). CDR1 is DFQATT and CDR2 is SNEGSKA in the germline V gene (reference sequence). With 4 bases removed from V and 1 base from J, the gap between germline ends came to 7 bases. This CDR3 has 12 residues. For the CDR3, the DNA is TGCAGTGCTATGGACAGTAACTATGGCTACACCTTC. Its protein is CSAMDSNYGYTF.

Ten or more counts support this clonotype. As DNA, the CDR3 is TGTGCCAGCAGCTCGGGACTAGCGGGGAGGGGTGCAGATACGCAGTATTTT. Encoded protein: CASSSGLAGRGADTQYF. The rearrangement uses TRBV7-2 and TRBJ2-3; 13 nucleotides match TRBD2. The trim removed 4 bases at V and 4 bases at J, leaving 8 bases unmatched. The CDR3 is made up of 17 amino acids. CDR1 and CDR2 (germline): SGHTA, FQGNSA.

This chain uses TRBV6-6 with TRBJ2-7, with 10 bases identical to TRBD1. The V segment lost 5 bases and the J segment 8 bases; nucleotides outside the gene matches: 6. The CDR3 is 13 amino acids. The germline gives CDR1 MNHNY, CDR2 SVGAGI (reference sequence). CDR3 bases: TGTGCCAGCAGTGGTGACAGGGGGCAAAAGCAGTACTTC. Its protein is CASSGDRGQKQYF.

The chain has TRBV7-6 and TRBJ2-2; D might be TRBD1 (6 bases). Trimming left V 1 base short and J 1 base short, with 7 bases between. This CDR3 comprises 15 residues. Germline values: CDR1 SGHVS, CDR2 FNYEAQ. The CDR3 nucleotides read TGTGCCAGCAGCTTAGGAGGGGGGAACACCGGGGAGCTGTTTTTT. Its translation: CASSLGGGNTGELFF.

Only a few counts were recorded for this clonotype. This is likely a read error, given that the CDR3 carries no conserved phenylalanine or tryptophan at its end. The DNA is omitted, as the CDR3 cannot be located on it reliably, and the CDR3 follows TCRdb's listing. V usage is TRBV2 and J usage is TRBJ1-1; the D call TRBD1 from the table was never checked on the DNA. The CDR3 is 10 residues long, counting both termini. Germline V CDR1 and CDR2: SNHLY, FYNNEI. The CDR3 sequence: CASTPSHRVN.

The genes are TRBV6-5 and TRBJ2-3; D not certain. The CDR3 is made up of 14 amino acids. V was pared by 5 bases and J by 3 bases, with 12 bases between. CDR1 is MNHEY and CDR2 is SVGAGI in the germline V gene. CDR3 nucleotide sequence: TGTGCCAGCAGTCTACACCACCGAACAGATACGCAGTATTTT. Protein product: CASSLHHRTDTQYF.

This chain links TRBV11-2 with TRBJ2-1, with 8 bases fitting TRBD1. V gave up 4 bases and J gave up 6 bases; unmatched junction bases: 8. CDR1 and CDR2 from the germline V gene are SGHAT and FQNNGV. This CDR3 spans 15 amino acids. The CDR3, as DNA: TGTGCCAGCAGCTACGGGACAGGTATAAGCAATGAGCAGTTCTTC. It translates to CASSYGTGISNEQFF.

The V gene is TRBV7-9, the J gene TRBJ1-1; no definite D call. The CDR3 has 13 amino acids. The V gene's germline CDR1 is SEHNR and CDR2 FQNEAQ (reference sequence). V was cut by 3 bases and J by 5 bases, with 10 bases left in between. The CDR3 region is CASSLVAGTEAFF. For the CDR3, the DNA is TGTGCCAGCAGCTTGGTGGCGGGAACTGAAGCTTTCTTT. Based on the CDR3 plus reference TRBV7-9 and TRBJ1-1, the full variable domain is DTGVSQNPRHKITKRGQNVTFRCDPISEHNRLYWYRQTLGQGPEFLTYFQNEAQLEKSRLLSDRFSAERPKGSFSTLEIQRTEQGDSAMYLCASSLVAGTEAFFGQGTRLTVV.

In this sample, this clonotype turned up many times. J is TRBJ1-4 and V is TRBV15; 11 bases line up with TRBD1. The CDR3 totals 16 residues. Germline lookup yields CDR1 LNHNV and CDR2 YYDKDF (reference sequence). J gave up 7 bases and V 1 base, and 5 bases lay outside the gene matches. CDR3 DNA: TGTGCCACCAGCAGAGTCTCCGGGACAGGGGGTGAAAAACTGTTTTTT. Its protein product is CATSRVSGTGGEKLFF.

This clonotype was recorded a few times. The CDR3 coding sequence is TGTGCCAGCAGCTTAGGTTACCGGGACAATCATCAGAACACTGAAGCTTTCTTT. Translation gives CASSLGYRDNHQNTEAFF. The rearrangement links TRBV7-9 to TRBJ1-1; a weak D match, TRBD1 (6 bases). The CDR3 loop spans 18 amino acids. Germline CDR1 reads SEHNR; CDR2 reads FQNEAQ (reference sequence). The V and J ends lost 1 base and 1 base respectively, with 19 bases between them.

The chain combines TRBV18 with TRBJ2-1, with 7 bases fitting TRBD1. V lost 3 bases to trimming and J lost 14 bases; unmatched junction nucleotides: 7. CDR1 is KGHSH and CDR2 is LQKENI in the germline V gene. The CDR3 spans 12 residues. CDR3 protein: CASSPKRQGEFF. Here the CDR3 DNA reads TGTGCCAGCTCACCGAAGAGACAGGGAGAGTTCTTC.

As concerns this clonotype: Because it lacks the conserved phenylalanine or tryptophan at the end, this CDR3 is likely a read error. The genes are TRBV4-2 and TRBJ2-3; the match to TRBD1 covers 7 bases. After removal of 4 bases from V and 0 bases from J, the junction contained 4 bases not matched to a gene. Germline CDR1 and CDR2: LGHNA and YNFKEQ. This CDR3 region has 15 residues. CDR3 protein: CASSLPGQSTDTQYL. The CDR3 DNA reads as TGTGCCAGCAGCCTCCCGGGACAGAGCACAGATACGCAGTATTTA.

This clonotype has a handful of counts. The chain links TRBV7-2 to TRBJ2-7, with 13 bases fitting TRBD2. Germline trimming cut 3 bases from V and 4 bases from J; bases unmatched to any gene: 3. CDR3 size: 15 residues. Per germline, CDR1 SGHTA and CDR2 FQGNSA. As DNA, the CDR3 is TGTGCCAGCAGCTTGACTAGCGGGGGGACGTACGAGCAGTACGTC. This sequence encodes CASSLTSGGTYEQYV.

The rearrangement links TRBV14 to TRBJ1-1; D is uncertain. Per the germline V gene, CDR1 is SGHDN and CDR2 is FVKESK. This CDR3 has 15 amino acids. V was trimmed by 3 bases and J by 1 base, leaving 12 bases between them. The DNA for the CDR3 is TGTGCCAGCAGCCACCCCGCCGGGCCGAACACTGAAGCTTTCTTT. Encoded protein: CASSHPAGPNTEAFF.

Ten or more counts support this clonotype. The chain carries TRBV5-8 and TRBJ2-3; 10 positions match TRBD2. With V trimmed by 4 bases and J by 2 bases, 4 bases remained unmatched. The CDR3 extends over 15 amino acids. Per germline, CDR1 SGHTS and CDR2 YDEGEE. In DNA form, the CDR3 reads TGTGCCAGCAGCGGCGGACTAGCGGACACAGATACGCAGTATTTT. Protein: CASSGGLADTDTQYF. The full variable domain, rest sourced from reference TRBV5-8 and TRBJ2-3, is EAGVTQSPTHLIKTRGQQATLRCSPISGHTSVYWYQQALGLGLQFLLWYDEGEERNRGNFPPRFSGRQFPNYSSELNVNALELEDSALYLCASSGGLADTDTQYFGPGTRLTVL.

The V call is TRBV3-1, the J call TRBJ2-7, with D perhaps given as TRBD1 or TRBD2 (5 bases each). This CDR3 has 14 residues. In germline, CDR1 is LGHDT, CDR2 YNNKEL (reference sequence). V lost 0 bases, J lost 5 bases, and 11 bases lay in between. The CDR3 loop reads CASSQESLGDEQYF. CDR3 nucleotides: TGTGCCAGCAGCCAAGAGTCGTTGGGGGACGAGCAGTACTTC.

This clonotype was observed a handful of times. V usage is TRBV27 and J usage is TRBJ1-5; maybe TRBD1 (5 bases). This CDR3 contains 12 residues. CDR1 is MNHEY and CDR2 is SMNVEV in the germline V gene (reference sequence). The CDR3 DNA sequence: TGTGCGAGCGGGAGGGGAGATCAGCCCCAGCATTTT. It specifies CASGRGDQPQHF.

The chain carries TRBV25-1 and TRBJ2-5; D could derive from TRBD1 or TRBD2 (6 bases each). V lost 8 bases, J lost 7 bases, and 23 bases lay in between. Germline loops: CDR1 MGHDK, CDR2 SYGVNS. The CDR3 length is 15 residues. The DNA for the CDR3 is TGTGCCAGCTCCCGAACCCTCGGGGGCTCAGGGACCCAGTACTTC. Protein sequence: CASSRTLGGSGTQYF.

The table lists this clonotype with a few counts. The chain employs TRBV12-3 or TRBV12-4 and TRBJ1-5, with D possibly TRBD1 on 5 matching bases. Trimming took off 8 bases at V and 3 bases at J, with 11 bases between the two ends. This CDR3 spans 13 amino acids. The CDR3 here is CASQRGNNQPQHF. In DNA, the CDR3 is TGTGCCAGCCAAAGGGGTAACAATCAGCCCCAGCATTTT.